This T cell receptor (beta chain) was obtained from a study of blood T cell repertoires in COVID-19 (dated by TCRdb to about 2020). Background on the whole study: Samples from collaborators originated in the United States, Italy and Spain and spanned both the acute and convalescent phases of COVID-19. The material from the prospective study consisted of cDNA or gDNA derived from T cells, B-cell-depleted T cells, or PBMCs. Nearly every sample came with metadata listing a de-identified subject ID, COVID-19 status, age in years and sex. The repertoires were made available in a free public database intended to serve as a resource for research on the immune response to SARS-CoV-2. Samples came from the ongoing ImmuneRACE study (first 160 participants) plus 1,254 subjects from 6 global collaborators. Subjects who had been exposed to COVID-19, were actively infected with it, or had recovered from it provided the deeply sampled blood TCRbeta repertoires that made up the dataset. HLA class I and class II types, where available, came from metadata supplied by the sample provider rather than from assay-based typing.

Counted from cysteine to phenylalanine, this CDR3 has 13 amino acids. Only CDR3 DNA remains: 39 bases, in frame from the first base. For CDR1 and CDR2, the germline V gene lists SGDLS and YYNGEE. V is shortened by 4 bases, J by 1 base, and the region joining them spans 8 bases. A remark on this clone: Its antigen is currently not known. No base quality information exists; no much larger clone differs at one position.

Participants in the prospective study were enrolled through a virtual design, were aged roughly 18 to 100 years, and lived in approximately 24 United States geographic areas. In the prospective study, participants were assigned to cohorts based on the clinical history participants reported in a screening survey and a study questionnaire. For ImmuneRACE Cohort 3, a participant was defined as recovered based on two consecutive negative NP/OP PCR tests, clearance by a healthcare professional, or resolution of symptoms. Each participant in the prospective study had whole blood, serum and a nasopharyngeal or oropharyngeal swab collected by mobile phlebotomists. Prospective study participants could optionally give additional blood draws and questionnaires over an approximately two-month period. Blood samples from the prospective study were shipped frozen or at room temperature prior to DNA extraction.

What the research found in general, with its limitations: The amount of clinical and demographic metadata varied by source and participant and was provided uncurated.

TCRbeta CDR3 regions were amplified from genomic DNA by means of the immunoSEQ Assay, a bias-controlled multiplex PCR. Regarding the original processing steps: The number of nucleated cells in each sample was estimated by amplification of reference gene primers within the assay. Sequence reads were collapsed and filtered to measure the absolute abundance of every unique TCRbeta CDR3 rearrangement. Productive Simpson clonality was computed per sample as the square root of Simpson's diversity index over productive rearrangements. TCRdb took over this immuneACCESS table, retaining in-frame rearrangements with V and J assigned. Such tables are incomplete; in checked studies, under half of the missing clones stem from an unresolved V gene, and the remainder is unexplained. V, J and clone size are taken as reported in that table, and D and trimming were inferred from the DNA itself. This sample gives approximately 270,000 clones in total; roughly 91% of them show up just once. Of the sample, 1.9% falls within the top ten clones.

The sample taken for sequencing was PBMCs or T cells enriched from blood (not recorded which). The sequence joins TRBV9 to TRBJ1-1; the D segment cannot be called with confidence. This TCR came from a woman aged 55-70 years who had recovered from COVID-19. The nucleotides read TGTGCCAGCAGCTTACAACCGAACACTGAAGCTTTCTTT. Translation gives CASSLQPNTEAFF. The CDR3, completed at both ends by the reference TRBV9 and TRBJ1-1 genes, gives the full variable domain DSGVTQTPKHLITATGQRVTLRCSPRSGDLSVYWYQQSLDQGLQFLIQYYNGEERAKGNILERFSAQQFPDLHSELNLSSLELGDSALYFCASSLQPNTEAFFGQGTRLTVV.